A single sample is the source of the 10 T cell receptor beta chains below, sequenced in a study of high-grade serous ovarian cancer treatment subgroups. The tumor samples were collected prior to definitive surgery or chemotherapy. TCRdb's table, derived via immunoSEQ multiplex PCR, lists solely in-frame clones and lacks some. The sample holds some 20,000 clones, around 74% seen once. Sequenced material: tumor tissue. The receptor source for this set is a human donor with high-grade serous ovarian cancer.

CDR3: CAWSGMNTGELFF. As DNA, the CDR3 is TGTGCCTGGAGTGGTATGAACACCGGGGAGCTGTTTTTT. The chain links TRBV30 to TRBJ2-2; the D is unclear. V was cut by 1 base and J by 1 base, with 4 bases left in between. The CDR3 length is 13 residues. The germline gives CDR1 GTSNPN, CDR2 SVGIG (reference sequence).

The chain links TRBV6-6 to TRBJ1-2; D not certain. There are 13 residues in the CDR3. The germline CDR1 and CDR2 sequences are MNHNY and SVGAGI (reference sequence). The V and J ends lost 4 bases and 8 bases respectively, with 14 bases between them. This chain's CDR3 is CASSSGELRGYTF. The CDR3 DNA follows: TGTGCCAGCAGTTCCGGAGAGTTGCGGGGCTACACCTTC.

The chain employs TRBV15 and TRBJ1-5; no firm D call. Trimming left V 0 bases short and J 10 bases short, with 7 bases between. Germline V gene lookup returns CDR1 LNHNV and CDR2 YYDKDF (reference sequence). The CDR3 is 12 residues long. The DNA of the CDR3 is TGTGCCACCAGCAGAGATTCGAGACCCCAGCATTTT. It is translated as CATSRDSRPQHF.

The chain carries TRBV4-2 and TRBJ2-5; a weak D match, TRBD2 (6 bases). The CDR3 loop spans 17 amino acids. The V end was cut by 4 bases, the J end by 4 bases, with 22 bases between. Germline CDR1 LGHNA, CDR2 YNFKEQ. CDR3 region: CASSPKTGGGRGETQYF. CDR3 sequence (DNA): TGTGCCAGCAGCCCCAAGACCGGCGGAGGGAGAGGAGAGACCCAGTACTTC.

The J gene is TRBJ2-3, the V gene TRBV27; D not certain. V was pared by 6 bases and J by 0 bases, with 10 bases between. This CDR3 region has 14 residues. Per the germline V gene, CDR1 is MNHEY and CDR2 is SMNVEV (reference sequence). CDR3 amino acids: CASRQAPSTDTQYF. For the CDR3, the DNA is TGTGCCAGCAGACAAGCGCCTAGCACAGATACGCAGTATTTT.

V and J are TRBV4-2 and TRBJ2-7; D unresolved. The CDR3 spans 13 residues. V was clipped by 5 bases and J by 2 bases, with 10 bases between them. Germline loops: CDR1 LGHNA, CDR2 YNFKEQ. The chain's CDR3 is CASSNAGAYEQYF. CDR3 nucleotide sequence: TGTGCCAGCAGCAACGCAGGAGCCTACGAGCAGTACTTC.

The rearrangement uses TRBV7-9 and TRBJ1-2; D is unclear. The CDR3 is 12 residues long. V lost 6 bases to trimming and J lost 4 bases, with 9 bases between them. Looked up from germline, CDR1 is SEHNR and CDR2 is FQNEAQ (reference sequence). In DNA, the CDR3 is TGTGCCAGCAGTTACCGACCCTATGGCTACACCTTC. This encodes CASSYRPYGYTF.

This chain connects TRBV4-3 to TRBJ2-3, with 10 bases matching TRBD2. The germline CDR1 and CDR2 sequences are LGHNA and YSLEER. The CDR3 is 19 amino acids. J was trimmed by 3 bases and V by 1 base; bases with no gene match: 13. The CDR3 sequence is CASSQVTSGPLTGTDTQYF. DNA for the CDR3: TGCGCCAGCAGCCAAGTGACTAGCGGGCCCCTGACGGGAACAGATACGCAGTATTTT.

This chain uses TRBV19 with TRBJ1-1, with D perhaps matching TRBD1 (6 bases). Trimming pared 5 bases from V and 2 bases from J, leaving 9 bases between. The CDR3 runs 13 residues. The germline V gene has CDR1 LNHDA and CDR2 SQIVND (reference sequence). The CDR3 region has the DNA TGTGCCAGTAGTCAACAGGGAAACACTGAAGCTTTCTTT. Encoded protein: CASSQQGNTEAFF.

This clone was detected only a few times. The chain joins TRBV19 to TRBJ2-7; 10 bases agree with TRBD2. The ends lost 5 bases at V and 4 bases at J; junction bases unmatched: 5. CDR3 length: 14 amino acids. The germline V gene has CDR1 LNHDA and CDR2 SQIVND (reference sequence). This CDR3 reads CASSGLAGDYEQYF. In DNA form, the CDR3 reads TGTGCCAGTAGTGGGCTAGCGGGAGATTACGAGCAGTACTTC.